A single sample is the source of the 14 T cell receptor beta chains below, sequenced in a study of liver allograft versus peripheral blood T cells. Whole-study context: What was compared were the T cell receptor repertoires in transplanted livers and those in the peripheral blood of recipients.

MiXCR was run by TCRdb on the reads, yielding one entry per CDR3 protein. The sample comprises thousands of distinct CDR3 sequences, 16% of which are singletons, and roughly 1.9% rests with the top ten. The receptors here all came from a human patient who had a liver transplant. Some T cells may arise from the graft donor.

By proportion, this clonotype is medium-sized (0.01 to 0.1%). The chain joins TRBV18 to TRBJ1-4; D uncertain. Germline loops: CDR1 KGHSH, CDR2 LQKENI. The ends were cut back, 6 bases at V and 8 bases at J, with 16 bases in the middle. The CDR3 is 14 residues long. CDR3 sequence reads: CASSSPGPREKLFF. Written as DNA, the CDR3 is TGTGCCAGCTCCTCTCCCGGACCCCGGGAAAAACTGTTTTTT.

This clonotype is labeled large. The chain carries TRBV18 and TRBJ1-6; tentative D call: TRBD1 (6 bases). The CDR3 is 13 residues long. Between the trimmed V and J ends, which lost 6 bases and 8 bases, there was a span of 11 bases. The germline V gene encodes CDR1 KGHSH and CDR2 LQKENI. CDR3 DNA sequence: TGTGCCAGCTCCGTGGACAGCCATTCACCCCTCCACTTT. It yields the protein CASSVDSHSPLHF.

This clonotype was detected only a few times. The V gene is TRBV2, the J gene TRBJ1-2, with D possibly matching TRBD1 (5 bases). The V gene lost 4 bases and the J gene lost 3 bases, with 12 bases spanning the gap. Looked up from germline, CDR1 is SNHLY and CDR2 is FYNNEI. This CDR3 is 14 amino acids long. The CDR3 region is CASSVQTDDYGYTF. As DNA, the CDR3 is TGTGCCAGCAGTGTCCAGACAGATGACTATGGCTACACCTTC.

By sample share, this clonotype is medium-sized. The chain has TRBV10-3 and TRBJ1-1, with D maybe TRBD1 (6 bases). Germline V lookup: CDR1 ENHRY, CDR2 SYGVKD. V dropped 11 bases and J dropped 0 bases, with 16 bases sitting between them. The CDR3 totals 14 residues. The CDR3 DNA reads as TGTGCCGTCGCACAGGGTAACATGAACACTGAAGCTTTCTTT. It codes for CAVAQGNMNTEAFF.

This clonotype is medium-sized by share. This sequence joins TRBV6-5 and TRBJ1-2; D not resolved. Per the germline V gene, CDR1 is MNHEY and CDR2 is SVGAGI. This CDR3 has 15 amino acids. Trimming pared 5 bases from V and 2 bases from J, leaving 15 bases between. DNA for the CDR3: TGTGCCAGCAGTAGACCGTCCATGCTCAACTATGGCTACACCTTC. Amino acids: CASSRPSMLNYGYTF.

The rearrangement uses TRBV12-3 or TRBV12-4 and TRBJ1-1; D perhaps matches TRBD1 (5 bases). Trimming shortened V by 6 bases and J by 6 bases, and 11 bases separated the two germline ends. This CDR3 spans 12 amino acids. The DNA for the CDR3 is TGTGCCAGCAGCCGCGGGACGGCTGAAGCTTTCTTT. Protein sequence: CASSRGTAEAFF.

This clonotype was picked up many times. The chain uses TRBV6-1 and TRBJ1-3; D is uncertain. The CDR3 spans 11 residues. Germline CDR1 MNHNS, CDR2 SASEGT. Deletions cut 10 bases from V and 9 bases from J, with 13 bases between. The CDR3 here is CATEAEGTIYF. The CDR3, as DNA: TGTGCCACCGAAGCGGAGGGCACCATATATTTT.

This clonotype was picked up many times. This chain joins TRBV27 and TRBJ1-5, with D unclear. The germline V and J ends were trimmed by 6 bases and 0 bases, with 9 bases remaining between them. The CDR3 is 14 residues long. Per germline, CDR1 MNHEY and CDR2 SMNVEV (reference sequence). CDR3 bases: TGTGCCAGCAGGAGTTATTATAGCAATCAGCCCCAGCATTTT. Its translation: CASRSYYSNQPQHF.

This clonotype was found many times. The chain carries TRBV6-1 and TRBJ1-5; D unclear. Germline CDR1 is MNHNS and CDR2 is SASEGT. V was shortened by 7 bases and J by 10 bases, with 17 bases between the two germline ends. CDR3 length: 13 residues. The CDR3 DNA sequence: TGTGCCAGCATCAAGAGACCGGGAGGTCCCCAGCATTTT. Its protein is CASIKRPGGPQHF.

In its sample, this clonotype was seen many times. The rearrangement uses TRBV7-9 and TRBJ1-1, with D possibly TRBD1 on 5 matching bases. The CDR3 contains 12 residues. V was shortened by 2 bases and J by 11 bases, with 12 bases between the two germline ends. The germline V gene has CDR1 SEHNR and CDR2 FQNEAQ (reference sequence). The CDR3, as DNA: TGTGCCAGCAGCTTAAGAACAGGAGGGGCTTTCTTT. It is translated as CASSLRTGGAFF.

This clonotype has a handful of counts. The J gene is TRBJ1-1, the V gene TRBV5-1; 8 bases fit TRBD1. Per the germline V gene, CDR1 is SGHRS and CDR2 is YFSETQ. This CDR3 is built from 15 residues. The junction had 4 bases not matched to a gene; V was cut back by 2 bases and J by 1 base. The CDR3: CASSFLGQGNTEAFF. As DNA, the CDR3 is TGCGCCAGCAGCTTCCTCGGACAGGGGAACACTGAAGCTTTCTTT.

This clonotype is classed as medium-sized. The chain has TRBV28 and TRBJ1-3; 7 nucleotides line up with TRBD1. Germline-derived CDR1 and CDR2 are MDHEN and SYDVKM. The CDR3 has 14 amino acids. With V trimmed by 5 bases and J by 7 bases, 8 bases remained unmatched. CDR3 bases: TGTGCCAGCAGTGAGGGGGCTGAGCGTAACACCATATATTTT. This translates into CASSEGAERNTIYF.

Regarding this clonotype: This may be a read error: a much more frequent sequence differs by one nucleotide. The genes are TRBV19 and TRBJ1-5; possibly TRBD1 for D (5 bases). The length of the CDR3 is 16 residues. From germline, CDR1 is LNHDA and CDR2 SQIVND (reference sequence). The germline V and J ends were trimmed by 5 bases and 7 bases, with 21 bases remaining between them. CDR3 nucleotide sequence: TGTGCCAGTAGTCCTTGGGGGGAGGGCCGGAAACAGCCCCAGCATTTT. As protein: CASSPWGEGRKQPQHF.

In this sample, this clonotype turned up many times. The chain recombines TRBV25-1 with TRBJ1-5; unclear D gene. This CDR3 is built from 12 residues. Trimming stripped 3 bases from V and 5 bases from J, with 5 bases between. Germline V gene sequence: CDR1 MGHDK, CDR2 SYGVNS. The CDR3 region has the DNA TGTGCCAGCAGTGATTTAGATCAGCCCCAGCATTTT. Translating it yields CASSDLDQPQHF.